This T cell receptor beta chain came from a study of Tregs in tolerant kidney transplant recipients. With 3 bases clipped from V and 3 bases from J, the junction kept 5 bases outside the gene matches. CDR3 length: 14 amino acids. The V gene's germline CDR1 is SGDLS and CDR2 YYNGEE. Sequencing was performed with immunoSEQ multiplex PCR; in TCRdb, only in-frame clones are kept and a portion is missing. The sample lists under 300,000 clones, 65% to 85% seen once, with around 0.6% in the top ten. The specimen sequenced was CD4+ T cells from blood. The V and J genes are TRBV9 and TRBJ1-1; 7 positions match TRBD1. The source of this sequence is a human donor in good health. The CDR3 DNA is TGTGCCAGCAGCGAGCGACAGGGTGACACTGAAGCTTTCTTT. It codes for CASSERQGDTEAFF.